The 10 T cell receptor beta chains below were found in one sample sequenced in a study of regulatory T cells in long-lasting Graves disease. Documented time point: newly diagnosed GD, antithyroid drugs for less than 3 months. PBMC RNA served as the TCR library source. Relying on iRepertoire HTBI primers and Arm-PCR of CDR3 regions, the team built TCR beta libraries. TCRdb re-called the multiplex PCR reads with MiXCR, one entry per CDR3 protein. The table has a few hundred thousand distinct CDR3 sequences, 20% to 25% seen once; the top ten hold roughly 14%. Sequenced material: peripheral blood mononuclear cells (PBMCs), taken at new diagnosis, from a patient treated with antithyroid drugs. All receptors come from a female donor with Graves disease.

Comment on this clonotype: Only one base separates this from a far larger clonotype, so it likely reflects a read error. The genes are TRBV11-3 and TRBJ2-5; D is perhaps TRBD1 (5 bases). CDR1 and CDR2 (germline): SGHNT, YENEEA. Trimming removed 1 base from V and 4 bases from J, with 10 bases in between. CDR3 size: 14 residues. CDR3 sequence (DNA): TGTGCCAGCAGCTTAGGAAGAGACAGAGAGACCCAGTACTTC. Protein: CASSLGRDRETQYF.

The rearrangement joins TRBV19 to TRBJ1-4, with a weak D call TRBD1 (6 bases). The germline V gene encodes CDR1 LNHDA and CDR2 SQIVND (reference sequence). V dropped 2 bases and J dropped 4 bases, with 14 bases sitting between them. This CDR3 has 16 amino acids. The CDR3 protein is CASSITGGGLNEKLFF. In DNA form, the CDR3 reads TGTGCCAGTAGTATAACCGGCGGGGGCCTTAATGAAAAACTGTTTTTT.

This clonotype was seen at least ten times. The chain carries TRBV7-3 and TRBJ2-2; D is uncertain. Trimming took 5 bases from V and 6 from J, leaving 10 bases between them. CDR1 SGHTA and CDR2 FQGTGA come from the germline V gene. The CDR3 runs to 13 residues. In nucleotides, the CDR3 is TGTGCCAGCAGCGTTGTGGCTCCCGGGGAGCTGTTTTTT. Translated, it gives CASSVVAPGELFF.

This clonotype was observed many times. V and J are TRBV4-1 and TRBJ2-3; D tentatively fits TRBD1 or TRBD2 (5 bases each). This CDR3 comprises 17 residues. Germline values: CDR1 MGHRA, CDR2 YSYEKL. V gave up 0 bases and J gave up 2 bases, with 15 bases separating them. The CDR3 DNA is TGCGCCAGCAGCCAAGATGAGCCGGGGCTCGTCACAGATACGCAGTATTTT. Its translation: CASSQDEPGLVTDTQYF.

The chain has TRBV6-1 and TRBJ2-3, with 11 bases aligning to TRBD1. Germline CDR1 is MNHNS and CDR2 is SASEGT. With V trimmed by 7 bases and J by 5 bases, 11 bases remained unmatched. This CDR3 region has 16 residues. CDR3 amino acids: CASTSTRDRGIDTQYF. DNA of the CDR3: TGTGCCAGCACATCAACCCGGGACAGGGGGATAGATACGCAGTATTTT.

Ten or more counts support this clonotype. The chain is built from TRBV6-2 or TRBV6-3 and TRBJ2-7, with D possibly TRBD1 on 7 matching bases. Germline V lookup: CDR1 MNHEY, CDR2 SVGEGT. The CDR3 runs 15 residues. V gave up 7 bases and J gave up 5 bases, with 21 bases separating them. The CDR3 is CASTQRWQGEDEQYF. The CDR3 DNA reads as TGTGCCAGCACTCAGAGGTGGCAGGGGGAGGACGAGCAGTACTTC.

This clonotype was seen a handful of times. A read error may explain this, as a much larger clone is one base away. As the CDR3 is not closed by the conserved phenylalanine or tryptophan, this likely results from a read error. V gene TRBV5-1 combines with J gene TRBJ2-3; TRBD2 is a possible D gene (6 bases). The germline CDR1 and CDR2 sequences are SGHRS and YFSETQ. This CDR3 has 14 residues. The germline V and J ends were trimmed by 4 bases and 3 bases, with 12 bases remaining between them. The CDR3 protein is CASSPARETDTQYL. The DNA for the CDR3 is TGCGCCAGCAGCCCTGCTCGGGAGACAGATACGCAGTATCTT.

The rearrangement links TRBV6-2 or TRBV6-3 to TRBJ1-6; 7 positions match TRBD1. The CDR3 spans 13 residues. Germline trimming cut 5 bases from V and 11 bases from J; bases unmatched to any gene: 6. Germline V lookup: CDR1 MNHEY, CDR2 SVGEGT. CDR3 residues: CASSPDRQTPLHF. As DNA, the CDR3 is TGTGCCAGCAGTCCGGACAGGCAAACACCCCTCCACTTT.

This clonotype was detected ten times or more. The genes are TRBV2 and TRBJ2-5; D may be TRBD1 (6 bases). Trimming pared 1 base from V and 5 bases from J, leaving 11 bases between. Germline CDR1 is SNHLY and CDR2 is FYNNEI. The CDR3 consists of 14 residues. DNA for the CDR3: TGTGCCAGCAGTGAAGATGAGGGGGAGGAGACCCAGTACTTC. It is translated as CASSEDEGEETQYF.

This clonotype occurred many times. The V call is TRBV14, the J call TRBJ2-4, with 9 bases fitting TRBD1. The junction had 7 bases not matched to a gene; V was cut back by 5 bases and J by 8 bases. CDR3 length: 14 amino acids. Per germline, CDR1 SGHDN and CDR2 FVKESK. CDR3 sequence reads: CASSYATGGDIQYF. DNA for the CDR3: TGTGCCAGCAGCTACGCGACAGGGGGAGACATTCAGTACTTC.